Here is one TCR beta chain with its context. This sample is part of a study of cytomegalovirus exposure and HLA in healthy donors. This CDR3 spans 15 amino acids. The germline V gene encodes CDR1 MGHDK and CDR2 SYGVNS. V shed 5 bases and J shed 2 bases, with 15 bases lying between them. PCR employed 60 Vbeta and 13 Jbeta primers. Using immunoSEQ multiplex PCR, the repertoire was profiled, and TCRdb retains in-frame clones only, with some absent. The sample has about 200,000 clones, almost 70% seen once. V gene TRBV25-1 combines with J gene TRBJ1-2; tentatively, D is TRBD1 (6 bases). Source material: PBMCs. This sequence was found in a middle-aged man in good health and CMV-seropositive. CDR3 nucleotide sequence: TGTGCCAGCAGTAGACCGGGACAAACCAACTATGGCTACACCTTC. Its protein is CASSRPGQTNYGYTF.